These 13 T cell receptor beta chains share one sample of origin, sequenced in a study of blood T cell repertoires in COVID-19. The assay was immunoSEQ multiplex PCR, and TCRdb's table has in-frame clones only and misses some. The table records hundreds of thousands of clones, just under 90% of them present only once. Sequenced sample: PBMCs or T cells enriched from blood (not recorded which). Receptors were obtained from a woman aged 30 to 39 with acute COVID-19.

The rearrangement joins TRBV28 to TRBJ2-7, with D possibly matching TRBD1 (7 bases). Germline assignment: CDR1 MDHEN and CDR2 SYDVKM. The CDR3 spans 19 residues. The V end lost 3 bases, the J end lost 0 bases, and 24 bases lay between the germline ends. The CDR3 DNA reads TGTGCCAGCAGTTTCGGGGCCCGACTAGGGACAGCGAGCTCCTACGAGCAGTACTTC. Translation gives CASSFGARLGTASSYEQYF.

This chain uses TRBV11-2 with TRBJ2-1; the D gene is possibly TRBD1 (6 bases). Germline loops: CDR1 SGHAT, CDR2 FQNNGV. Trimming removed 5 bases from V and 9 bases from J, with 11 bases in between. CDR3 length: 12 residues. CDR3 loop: CASSPQGIEQFF. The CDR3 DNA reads TGTGCCAGCAGCCCGCAGGGGATTGAGCAGTTCTTC.

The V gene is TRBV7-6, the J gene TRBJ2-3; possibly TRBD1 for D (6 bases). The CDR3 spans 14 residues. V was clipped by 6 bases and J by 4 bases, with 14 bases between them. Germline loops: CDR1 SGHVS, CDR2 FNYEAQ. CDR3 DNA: TGTGCCAGCAGTCAAACAGGGAACGCAGATACGCAGTATTTT. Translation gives CASSQTGNADTQYF.

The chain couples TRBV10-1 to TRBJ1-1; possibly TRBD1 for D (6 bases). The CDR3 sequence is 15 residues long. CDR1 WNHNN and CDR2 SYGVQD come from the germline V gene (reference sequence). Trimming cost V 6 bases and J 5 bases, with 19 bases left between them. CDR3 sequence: CASSGSRDTRTEAFF. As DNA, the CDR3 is TGCGCCAGCAGCGGAAGCCGGGACACCAGGACTGAAGCTTTCTTT.

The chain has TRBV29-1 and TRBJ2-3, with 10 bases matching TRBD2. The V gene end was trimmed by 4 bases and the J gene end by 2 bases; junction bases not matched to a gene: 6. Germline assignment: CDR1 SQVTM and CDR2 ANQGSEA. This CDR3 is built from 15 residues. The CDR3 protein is CSVVELAGTTDTQYF. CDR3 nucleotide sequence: TGCAGCGTTGTTGAACTAGCGGGGACCACAGATACGCAGTATTTT.

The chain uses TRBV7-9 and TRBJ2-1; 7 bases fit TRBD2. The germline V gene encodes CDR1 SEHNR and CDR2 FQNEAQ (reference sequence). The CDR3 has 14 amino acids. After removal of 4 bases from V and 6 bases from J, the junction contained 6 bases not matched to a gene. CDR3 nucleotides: TGTGCCAGCAGCTCCGTCGGACTAGTCAATGAGCAGTTCTTC. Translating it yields CASSSVGLVNEQFF.

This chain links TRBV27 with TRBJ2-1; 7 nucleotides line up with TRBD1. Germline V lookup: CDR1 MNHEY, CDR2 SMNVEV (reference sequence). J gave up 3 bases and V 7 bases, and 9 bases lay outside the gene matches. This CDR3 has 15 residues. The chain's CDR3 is CASIPRTGIYNEQFF. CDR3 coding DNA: TGTGCCAGCATTCCCCGGACAGGAATCTACAATGAGCAGTTCTTC.

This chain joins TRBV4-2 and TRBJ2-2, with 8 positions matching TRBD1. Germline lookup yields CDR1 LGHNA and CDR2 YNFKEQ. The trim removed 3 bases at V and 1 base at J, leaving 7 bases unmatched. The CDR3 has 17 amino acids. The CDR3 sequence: CASSHHRGRENTGELFF. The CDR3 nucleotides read TGTGCCAGCAGCCACCACAGGGGGAGAGAGAACACCGGGGAGCTGTTTTTT.

The CDR3 region has the DNA TGTGCCAGCAGCGCGTGGGACAGCTCCTACGAGCAGTACTTC. Translated: CASSAWDSSYEQYF. V usage is TRBV9 and J usage is TRBJ2-7; TRBD1 matches 7 bases. CDR1 is SGDLS and CDR2 is YYNGEE in the germline V gene. This CDR3 comprises 14 residues. V shed 3 bases, J shed 0 bases, and the junction held 3 bases outside the gene matches. Looking up the rest from reference TRBV9 and TRBJ2-7 gives the full variable domain: DSGVTQTPKHLITATGQRVTLRCSPRSGDLSVYWYQQSLDQGLQFLIQYYNGEERAKGNILERFSAQQFPDLHSELNLSSLELGDSALYFCASSAWDSSYEQYFGPGTRLTVT.

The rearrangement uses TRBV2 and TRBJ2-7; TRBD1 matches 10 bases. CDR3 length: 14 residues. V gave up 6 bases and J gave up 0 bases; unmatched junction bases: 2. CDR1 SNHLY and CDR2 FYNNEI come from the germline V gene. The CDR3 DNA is TGTGCCAGCAGGAGGACAGGGGGCTCCTACGAGCAGTACTTC. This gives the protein CASRRTGGSYEQYF.

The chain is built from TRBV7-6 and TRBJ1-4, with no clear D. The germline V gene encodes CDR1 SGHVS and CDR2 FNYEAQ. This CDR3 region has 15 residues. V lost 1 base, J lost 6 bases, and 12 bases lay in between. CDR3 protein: CASSLEVEAYEKLFF. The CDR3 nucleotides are TGTGCCAGCAGCTTAGAGGTCGAGGCATATGAAAAACTGTTTTTT.

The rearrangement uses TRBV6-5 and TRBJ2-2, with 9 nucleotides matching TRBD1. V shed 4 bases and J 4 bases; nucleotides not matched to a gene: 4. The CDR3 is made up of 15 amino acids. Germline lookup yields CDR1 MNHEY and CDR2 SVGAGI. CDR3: CASSWDRVGTGELFF. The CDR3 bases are TGTGCCAGCAGTTGGGACAGGGTCGGCACCGGGGAGCTGTTTTTT.

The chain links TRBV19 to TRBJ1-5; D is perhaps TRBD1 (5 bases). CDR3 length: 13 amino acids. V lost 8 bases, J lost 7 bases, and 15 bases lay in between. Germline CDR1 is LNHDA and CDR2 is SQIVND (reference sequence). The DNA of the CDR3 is TGTGCCAGTCAACCAGGGATCAGGCAGCCCCAGCATTTT. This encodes CASQPGIRQPQHF.